This is a list of T cell receptor beta chains from one sample in a study of blood T cell repertoires in COVID-19. Sequencing was performed with immunoSEQ multiplex PCR; in TCRdb, only in-frame clones are kept and a portion is missing. The sample comprises fewer than 350,000 clones, approximately 80% of which are singletons, and over 2.5% rests with the top ten. The specimen was peripheral blood. These receptor sequences come from a woman in her fifties or sixties with active or convalescent COVID-19. Each CDR3 is given with its conserved first and last residue. The order of the fields is D gene, V gene, clone size, J gene, CDR3 protein, CDR3 DNA. A D gene is named only where the DNA matches it firmly. Where a row states a size, it is once, few, many or the class of an expanded clone; other rows omit it.

-,TRBV11-2,-,TRBJ1-5,CASSSSPNQPQHF,TGTGCCAGCAGCTCGAGCCCAAATCAGCCCCAGCATTTT
-,TRBV29-1,-,TRBJ2-5,CSVGQNQETQYF,TGCAGCGTTGGACAGAACCAAGAGACCCAGTACTTC
-,TRBV25-1,-,TRBJ2-2,CASSVAGHEVTGELFF,TGTGCCAGCAGTGTCGCAGGCCACGAAGTGACCGGGGAGCTGTTTTTT
TRBD1,TRBV27,-,TRBJ1-5,CASSTDRGNQPQHF,TGTGCCAGCAGTACGGACAGGGGCAATCAGCCCCAGCATTTT
TRBD1,TRBV5-1,-,TRBJ1-1,CASSERGTDMNTEAFF,TGCGCCAGCAGCGAACGCGGGACAGACATGAACACTGAAGCTTTCTTT
-,TRBV11-2,once,TRBJ1-2,CASSPGEGGYYGYTF,TGTGCCAGCAGCCCCGGGGAGGGGGGCTACTATGGCTACACCTTC
TRBD2,TRBV7-6,-,TRBJ2-3,CASTPTSGGTTDTQYF,TGTGCCAGCACCCCGACTAGCGGGGGAACAACAGATACGCAGTATTTT
TRBD1,TRBV5-4,-,TRBJ2-6,CASTRPGQGIVGANVLTF,TGTGCCAGCACCAGGCCGGGACAGGGGATCGTTGGGGCCAACGTCCTGACTTTC
-,TRBV12-3/TRBV12-4,-,TRBJ1-1,CASSLQAEAFF,TGTGCCAGCAGTTTGCAGGCTGAAGCTTTCTTT
TRBD2,TRBV3-1/TRBV3-2,-,TRBJ2-7,CASSRRGGSYEQYF,TGTGCCAGCAGCCGGCGGGGGGGGTCCTACGAGCAGTACTTC
-,TRBV9,few,TRBJ1-4,CASSISPGSQSNEKLFF,TGTGCCAGCAGCATATCACCCGGTTCACAGTCAAATGAAAAACTGTTTTTT
-,TRBV4-3,few,TRBJ2-3,CASSQARMGGGTDTQYF,TGCGCCAGCAGCCAAGCTCGTATGGGCGGGGGCACAGATACGCAGTATTTT
TRBD1,TRBV18,-,TRBJ1-1,CASSPEMGRPGDREVRTEAFF,TGTGCCAGCTCACCAGAGATGGGCCGTCCGGGGGACAGGGAAGTTCGGACTGAAGCTTTCTTT
-,TRBV27,-,TRBJ1-6,CASSPATYNSPLHF,TGTGCCAGCAGCCCCGCTACCTATAATTCACCCCTCCACTTT
TRBD1,TRBV28,-,TRBJ1-1,CASSFAGTGPPQDTEAFF,TGTGCCAGCAGTTTTGCCGGGACAGGGCCTCCACAGGACACTGAAGCTTTCTTT
TRBD1,TRBV29-1,-,TRBJ1-1,CSVGTGGNTEAFF,TGCAGCGTTGGGACAGGGGGGAACACTGAAGCTTTCTTT
-,TRBV18,-,TRBJ2-7,CASSPGAGPYEQYF,TGTGCCAGCTCACCAGGGGCAGGCCCCTACGAGCAGTACTTC
-,TRBV5-5,-,TRBJ2-2,CASSFSMSGELFF,TGTGCCAGCAGCTTTTCCATGTCCGGGGAGCTGTTTTTT
TRBD1,TRBV5-1,-,TRBJ2-7,CASSLEGQGVGEQYF,TGCGCCAGCAGCTTGGAGGGACAGGGGGTGGGCGAGCAGTACTTC
TRBD2,TRBV5-1,-,TRBJ2-5,CASSSTGGQETQYF,TGCGCCAGCAGTTCAACGGGGGGGCAAGAGACCCAGTACTTC
-,TRBV12-3/TRBV12-4,-,TRBJ1-2,CASRGQNYGYTF,TGTGCCAGCAGAGGACAAAACTATGGCTACACCTTC
TRBD1,TRBV28,-,TRBJ1-5,CASSLSDRAGQPQHF,TGTGCCAGCAGTTTATCCGACAGGGCGGGTCAGCCCCAGCATTTT
TRBD1,TRBV19,once,TRBJ1-5,CASSPRQGNSNQPQHF,TGTGCCAGTAGTCCCCGACAGGGAAATAGCAATCAGCCCCAGCATTTT
-,TRBV3-1/TRBV3-2,-,TRBJ1-1,CASSLAKLSEAFF,TGTGCCAGCAGCCTAGCGAAGCTCTCCGAAGCTTTCTTT
TRBD1,TRBV2,-,TRBJ1-2,CASSPTGGPGYTF,TGTGCCAGCAGTCCTACAGGGGGCCCCGGCTACACCTTC
-,TRBV19,-,TRBJ1-3,CASSEQVAGNTIYF,TGTGCCAGTAGTGAACAGGTTGCTGGAAACACCATATATTTT
TRBD1,TRBV5-6,-,TRBJ2-5,CASSHSGGGETQYF,TGTGCCAGCAGCCATTCAGGGGGTGGTGAGACCCAGTACTTC
-,TRBV11-1,-,TRBJ2-7,CASSRQYRVSYEQYF,TGTGCCAGCAGCCGCCAATACAGGGTTTCCTACGAGCAGTACTTC
TRBD1,TRBV5-4,-,TRBJ1-2,CASSDRVRGYGYTF,TGTGCCAGCAGCGACAGGGTTAGAGGCTATGGCTACACCTTC
-,TRBV4-3,-,TRBJ2-7,CASSQDYRGGSEQYF,TGCGCCAGCAGCCAAGATTACAGGGGAGGTTCCGAGCAGTACTTC
-,TRBV28,-,TRBJ1-5,CASSRSQPQHF,TGTGCCAGCAGTCGGAGTCAGCCCCAGCATTTT
-,TRBV19,few,TRBJ1-4,CASSIGRFEKLFF,TGTGCCAGTAGTATAGGGAGATTTGAAAAACTGTTTTTT
TRBD1,TRBV3-1/TRBV3-2,-,TRBJ2-7,CASSLRPGTGYEQYF,TGTGCCAGCAGCCTACGTCCCGGGACAGGGTACGAGCAGTACTTC
-,TRBV11-3,-,TRBJ2-6,CASSLGAGVLTF,TGTGCCAGCAGCTTAGGGGCAGGAGTCCTGACTTTC
-,TRBV6-2/TRBV6-3,-,TRBJ2-1,CASSYLSWSSYNEQFF,TGTGCCAGCAGTTACCTCTCCTGGAGCTCCTACAATGAGCAGTTCTTC
TRBD1,TRBV5-1,once,TRBJ1-2,CASSLGGGVNGYTF,TGCGCCAGCAGCTTGGGAGGGGGCGTAAATGGCTACACCTTC
-,TRBV3-1/TRBV3-2,-,TRBJ1-2,CASSQDLGGDRYGYTF,TGTGCCAGCAGCCAAGATCTGGGCGGGGACCGCTATGGCTACACCTTC
TRBD1,TRBV6-2/TRBV6-3,-,TRBJ1-2,CASSYLDRAAGYTF,TGTGCCAGCAGTTACCTCGACAGGGCTGCTGGCTACACCTTC
TRBD2,TRBV7-6,-,TRBJ2-3,CASSFTSGGAETQYF,TGTGCCAGCAGCTTTACTAGCGGGGGGGCGGAAACGCAGTATTTT
TRBD1,TRBV28,few,TRBJ1-2,CASKTSQGWGYTF,TGTGCCAGCAAAACCTCACAGGGGTGGGGCTACACCTTC
-,TRBV27,-,TRBJ2-5,CASSLHGREETQYF,TGTGCCAGCAGTTTACACGGCAGGGAAGAGACCCAGTACTTC
TRBD1,TRBV11-2,once,TRBJ2-7,CASSPWTGLGRYEQYF,TGTGCCAGCAGCCCCTGGACAGGGTTAGGCCGCTACGAGCAGTACTTC
TRBD2,TRBV9,-,TRBJ2-3,CASSVSGGAVWADTQYF,TGTGCCAGCAGCGTAAGCGGGGGGGCGGTATGGGCAGATACGCAGTATTTT
TRBD1,TRBV6-5,-,TRBJ2-4,CASSPRDRASIQYF,TGTGCCAGCAGTCCCCGGGACAGGGCTAGCATTCAGTACTTC
TRBD1,TRBV3-1/TRBV3-2,-,TRBJ1-1,CASSQVPQGGTEAFF,TGTGCCAGCAGCCAAGTCCCGCAGGGGGGTACTGAAGCTTTCTTT
TRBD2,TRBV19,-,TRBJ2-1,CASSTSGGAFEQFF,TGTGCCAGTAGCACTAGCGGGGGGGCCTTTGAGCAGTTCTTC
-,TRBV24-1,once,TRBJ2-1,CATSDSGHFGNEQFF,TGTGCCACCAGTGATTCGGGACACTTTGGCAATGAGCAGTTCTTC
-,TRBV3-1/TRBV3-2,-,TRBJ2-6,CASGRGRSGANVLTF,TGTGCCAGCGGGCGGGGGCGTTCTGGGGCCAACGTCCTGACTTTC
TRBD2,TRBV7-3,-,TRBJ2-7,CASSLTRCGGYEQYF,TGTGCCAGCAGCTTAACCCGTTGCGGGGGGTACGAGCAGTACTTC
TRBD1,TRBV7-2,-,TRBJ1-1,CASRGQMNTEAFF,TGTGCCAGCAGGGGACAGATGAACACTGAAGCTTTCTTT